This TCR beta chain comes out of a study of T cell changes during pregnancy in multiple sclerosis. CDR3 length equals 13 residues. Germline loops: CDR1 SGHAT, CDR2 FQNNGV. Deletions cut 5 bases from V and 3 bases from J, with 11 bases between. Sequenced by immunoSEQ multiplex PCR; TCRdb stores in-frame clones only, minus some. The sample carries 55,000 or so clones, 92% recorded once. The sample was CD4+ T cells from peripheral blood mononuclear cells, taken after pregnancy. The sequence came from a female donor in good health, enrolled as a control in a pregnancy study. The chain carries TRBV11-2 and TRBJ2-7; D is possibly TRBD1 (6 bases). The CDR3 loop is CASSLPQGYEQYF. The CDR3 coding sequence is TGTGCCAGCAGCCTCCCACAGGGCTACGAGCAGTACTTC.